What follows is one TCR beta chain and its context. CDR3 length equals 15 residues. The V end lost 4 bases, the J end lost 2 bases, and 15 bases lay between the germline ends. Looked up from germline, CDR1 is SGHDT and CDR2 is YYEEEE. The record originates from a study of blood T cell repertoires in COVID-19. Study-level information: COVID-19 samples, acute and convalescent, were from the United States, Italy and Spain. The cDNA or gDNA used as material had been derived from T cells, B-cell-depleted T cells, or PBMCs.

Per the authors' pipeline: Reference gene primer amplification gave estimated nucleated cell counts. The assay was immunoSEQ multiplex PCR, and TCRdb's table has in-frame clones only and misses some. Clone size and V and J calls were adopted from that table, with D and trimming inferred from the DNA. The sample lists roughly 120,000 clones; more than 90% were seen once. Sequencing was done on a sample of peripheral blood. This clonotype was sampled from a man aged 45-65 years with active COVID-19. The rearrangement uses TRBV5-6 and TRBJ1-2, with D perhaps matching TRBD1 (5 bases). The CDR3 is CASSPTIQENYGYTF. The CDR3 bases are TGTGCCAGCAGCCCGACGATACAGGAGAACTATGGCTACACCTTC.